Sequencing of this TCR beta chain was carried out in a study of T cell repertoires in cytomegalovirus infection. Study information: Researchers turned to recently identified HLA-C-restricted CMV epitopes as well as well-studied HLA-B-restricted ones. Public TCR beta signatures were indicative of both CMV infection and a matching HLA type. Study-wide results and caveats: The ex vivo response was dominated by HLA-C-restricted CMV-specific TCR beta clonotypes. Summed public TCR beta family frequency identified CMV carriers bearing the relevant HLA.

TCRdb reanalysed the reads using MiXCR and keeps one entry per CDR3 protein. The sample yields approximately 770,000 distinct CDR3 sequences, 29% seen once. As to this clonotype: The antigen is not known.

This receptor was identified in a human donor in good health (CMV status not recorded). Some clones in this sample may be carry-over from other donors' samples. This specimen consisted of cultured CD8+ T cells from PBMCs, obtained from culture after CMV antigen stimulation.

The CDR3 bases are TGTGCCAGCTCCCGACAGGGGCACCAGCCCCAGCATTTT. Translated: CASSRQGHQPQHF. The V call is TRBV18, the J call TRBJ1-5; 8 bases are a match to TRBD1. Germline loops: CDR1 KGHSH, CDR2 LQKENI. V lost 6 bases, J lost 7 bases, and 5 bases stayed unmatched. The length of the CDR3 is 13 residues.